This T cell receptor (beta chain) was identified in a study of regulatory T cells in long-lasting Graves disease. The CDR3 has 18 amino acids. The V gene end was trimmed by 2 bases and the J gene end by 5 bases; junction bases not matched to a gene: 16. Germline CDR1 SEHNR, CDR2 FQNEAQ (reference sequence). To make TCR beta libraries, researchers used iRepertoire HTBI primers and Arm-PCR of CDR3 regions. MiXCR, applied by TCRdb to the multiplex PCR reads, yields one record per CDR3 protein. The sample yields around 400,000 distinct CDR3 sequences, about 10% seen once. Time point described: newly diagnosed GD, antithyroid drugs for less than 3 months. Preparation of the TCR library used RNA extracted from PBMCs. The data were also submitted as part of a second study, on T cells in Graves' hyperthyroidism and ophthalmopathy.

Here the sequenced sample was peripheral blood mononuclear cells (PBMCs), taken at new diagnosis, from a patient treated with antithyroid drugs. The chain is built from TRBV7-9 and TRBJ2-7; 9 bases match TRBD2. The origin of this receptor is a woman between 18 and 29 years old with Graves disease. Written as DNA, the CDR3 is TGTGCCAGCAGCTTAACAGCGGGAGGCCGTCTTTCAACCGACGAGCAGTACTTC. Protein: CASSLTAGGRLSTDEQYF.